The clone carrying this T cell receptor (beta chain) came up once. The sample holds other DNA sequences that translate to the same CDR3. The data were obtained in a study of cytomegalovirus exposure and HLA in healthy donors. With 60 Vbeta and 13 Jbeta primers, the PCR was carried out. Profiling relied on immunoSEQ multiplex PCR, and the TCRdb table lists in-frame clones only, not all of them. Of 150,000 to 200,000 clones in the sample, approximately 79% were seen once. The J segment lost 2 bases and the V segment lost 0 bases, leaving 5 bases of the junction unmatched. The CDR3 has 16 residues. Looked up from germline, CDR1 is SGDLS and CDR2 is YYNGEE.

Sequencing was carried out using PBMCs. The receptor was derived from a human donor in good health. The rearrangement joins TRBV9 to TRBJ2-5; 9 bases are shared with TRBD2. CDR3 sequence: CASSVGAGGPQETQYF. CDR3 sequence (DNA): TGTGCCAGCAGCGTAGGGGCGGGGGGGCCTCAAGAGACCCAGTACTTC.